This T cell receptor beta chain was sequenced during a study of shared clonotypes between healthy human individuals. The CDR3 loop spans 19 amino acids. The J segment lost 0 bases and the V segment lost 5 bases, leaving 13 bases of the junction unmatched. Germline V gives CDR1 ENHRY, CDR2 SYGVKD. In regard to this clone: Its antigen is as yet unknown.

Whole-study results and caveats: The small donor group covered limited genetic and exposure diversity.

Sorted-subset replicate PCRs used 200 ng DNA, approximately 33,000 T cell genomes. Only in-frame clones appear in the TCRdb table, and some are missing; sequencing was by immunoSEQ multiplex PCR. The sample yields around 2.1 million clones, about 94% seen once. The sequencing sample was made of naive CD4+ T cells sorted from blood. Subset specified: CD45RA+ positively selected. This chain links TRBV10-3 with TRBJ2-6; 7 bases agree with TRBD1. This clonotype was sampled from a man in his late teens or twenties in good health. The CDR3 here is CAISNPGTVHNSGANVLTF. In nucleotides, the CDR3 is TGTGCCATCAGTAACCCCGGGACAGTACATAACTCTGGGGCCAACGTCCTGACTTTC.